A selection of T cell receptor beta chains follows, all from one sample in a study of T cells in tuberculosis. Sequencing was performed with immunoSEQ multiplex PCR; in TCRdb, only in-frame clones are kept and a portion is missing. Of approximately 100,000 clones detected, approximately 91% appear once; the ten largest clones hold approximately 2%. The sequenced material came from CD1b-GMM tetramer-negative cells sorted from PBMCs. The receptors here all came from an adult woman with latent tuberculosis. Each CDR3 is given with its conserved first and last residue. Fields, in order: J gene, clone size, D gene, V gene, CDR3 protein, CDR3 DNA. A D gene is named only where the DNA matches it firmly. Clone size appears in some rows only: once, few, many, or a class for an expanded clone.

TRBJ1-2 | . | . | TRBV7-2 | CASSLEPEGGYTF | TGTGCCAGCAGCTTAGAGCCAGAGGGTGGCTACACCTTC
TRBJ1-6 | . | TRBD1 | TRBV2 | CASAGQGWSNSPLHF | TGTGCCAGCGCGGGACAGGGCTGGAGTAATTCACCCCTCCACTTT
TRBJ1-1 | . | . | TRBV19 | CASMERENTEAFF | TGTGCCAGTATGGAGAGAGAGAACACTGAAGCTTTCTTT
TRBJ2-2 | . | . | TRBV27 | CASSSGSPLTGELFF | TGTGCCAGCAGTTCGGGTTCCCCCCTCACCGGGGAGCTGTTTTTT
TRBJ2-1 | . | . | TRBV27 | CASSTRTPLSDEQFF | TGTGCCAGCAGTACCCGGACTCCACTCAGCGATGAGCAGTTCTTC
TRBJ2-5 | . | . | TRBV5-1 | CASRPGTTETQYF | TGCGCCAGCAGACCCGGGACAACGGAGACCCAGTACTTC
TRBJ1-5 | . | TRBD1 | TRBV6-6 | CASSPGGIGQPQHF | TGTGCCAGCAGCCCAGGGGGCATAGGTCAGCCCCAGCATTTT
TRBJ1-2 | . | . | TRBV28 | CASSLTDYGYTF | TGTGCCAGCAGTTTGACAGACTATGGCTACACCTTC
TRBJ1-1 | . | . | TRBV18 | CASSRGQNTEAFF | TGTGCCAGCTCCCGCGGACAGAACACTGAAGCTTTCTTT
TRBJ2-2 | . | . | TRBV6-4 | CASSDSSTGELFF | TGTGCCAGCAGTGACTCTAGCACCGGGGAGCTGTTTTTT
TRBJ2-5 | . | . | TRBV7-2 | CASSLAVALETQYF | TGTGCCAGCAGCTTAGCGGTGGCCCTTGAGACCCAGTACTTC
TRBJ1-2 | . | . | TRBV27 | CASRNQGLGSRSGYTF | TGTGCCAGCAGAAATCAGGGGTTAGGGTCCCGTTCTGGCTACACCTTC
TRBJ2-2 | . | TRBD1 | TRBV10-2 | CASSESRTGVGSNTGELFF | TGCGCCAGCAGTGAGTCCAGGACAGGGGTAGGATCGAACACCGGGGAGCTGTTTTTT
TRBJ1-1 | . | . | TRBV27 | CASSLSPLFEAFF | TGTGCCAGCAGTTTAAGCCCTCTTTTTGAAGCTTTCTTT
TRBJ2-3 | . | TRBD2 | TRBV5-1 | CASSSPLIRLAGGHTDTQYF | TGCGCCAGCAGCTCCCCATTGATTAGGTTAGCGGGGGGCCACACAGATACGCAGTATTTT
TRBJ2-7 | once | . | TRBV2 | CASRRVEQYF | TGTGCCAGCAGGCGGGTCGAGCAGTACTTC
TRBJ2-5 | . | . | TRBV6-1 | CASSPGSIETQYF | TGTGCCAGCAGCCCAGGGTCTATAGAGACCCAGTACTTC
TRBJ1-4 | . | . | TRBV30 | CAWSGGMSNEKLFF | TGTGCCTGGAGTGGGGGCATGTCTAATGAAAAACTGTTTTTT
TRBJ1-6 | . | . | TRBV7-2 | CASEGESSYNSPLHF | TGTGCCAGCGAGGGAGAGAGCTCCTATAATTCACCCCTCCACTTT
TRBJ1-1 | . | . | TRBV6-1 | CASSPPFGQSRSAFF | TGTGCCAGCAGTCCACCCTTCGGACAGTCCAGGTCGGCTTTCTTT
TRBJ1-2 | . | . | TRBV19 | CASTSGRGEGSYGYTF | TGTGCCAGTACCTCCGGCAGGGGTGAAGGAAGCTATGGCTACACCTTC
TRBJ1-1 | once | TRBD1 | TRBV4-3 | CASSLDRGRAFF | TGCGCCAGCAGCCTCGACAGGGGTCGTGCTTTCTTT
TRBJ1-1 | . | . | TRBV29-1 | CSVFDRPLTEAFF | TGCAGCGTTTTTGACAGGCCTTTAACTGAAGCTTTCTTT
TRBJ1-2 | . | . | TRBV19 | CASSPPWTVNYGYTF | TGTGCCAGTAGTCCGCCATGGACAGTCAACTATGGCTACACCTTC
TRBJ1-2 | . | TRBD1 | TRBV28 | CASSFPGTENYGYTF | TGTGCCAGCAGTTTTCCCGGGACAGAAAACTATGGCTACACCTTC
TRBJ1-6 | . | TRBD1 | TRBV6-5 | CASSSRTGPLPRPLHF | TGTGCCAGCAGTTCTCGGACAGGGCCCTTGCCTAGACCCCTCCACTTT
TRBJ2-1 | . | TRBD2 | TRBV29-1 | CSANWATSGGATLGEEQFF | TGCAGCGCGAATTGGGCAACTAGCGGGGGGGCCACCCTGGGTGAGGAGCAGTTCTTC
TRBJ1-1 | once | . | TRBV28 | CASSLVARDPMNTEAFF | TGTGCCAGCAGTTTGGTGGCCCGGGATCCCATGAACACTGAAGCTTTCTTT
TRBJ1-3 | . | TRBD1 | TRBV5-1 | CASSVDRAGNTIYF | TGCGCCAGCAGCGTAGACAGGGCTGGAAACACCATATATTTT
TRBJ2-7 | . | TRBD2 | TRBV29-1 | CSVASGGYEQYF | TGCAGCGTGGCTAGCGGGGGCTACGAGCAGTACTTC
TRBJ1-5 | . | TRBD1 | TRBV6-6 | CASRGTGGNQPQHF | TGTGCCAGCAGGGGGACAGGGGGCAATCAGCCCCAGCATTTT
TRBJ2-3 | . | TRBD1 | TRBV5-1 | CASSLVATGFPDTQYF | TGCGCCAGCAGCTTGGTCGCGACAGGGTTCCCAGATACGCAGTATTTT
TRBJ1-2 | . | . | TRBV30 | CAWSVDSSNYGYTF | TGTGCCTGGAGTGTGGACAGCTCTAACTATGGCTACACCTTC
TRBJ1-6 | . | . | TRBV27 | CASTAVSSYNSPLHF | TGTGCCAGCACTGCTGTGAGCTCCTATAATTCACCCCTCCACTTT
TRBJ2-5 | . | TRBD1 | TRBV19 | CASSRDRGRETQYF | TGTGCCAGTAGTCGGGACAGGGGGCGAGAGACCCAGTACTTC
TRBJ2-7 | . | . | TRBV7-9 | CASSPSGAYEQYF | TGTGCCAGCAGTCCTTCAGGGGCCTACGAGCAGTACTTC
TRBJ1-1 | once | . | TRBV18 | CASSPGRAMNTEAFF | TGTGCCAGCTCACCAGGCAGGGCCATGAACACTGAAGCTTTCTTT
TRBJ2-7 | . | . | TRBV27 | CASSLLGDTYEQYF | TGTGCCAGCAGTTTACTTGGAGATACCTACGAGCAGTACTTC
TRBJ2-2 | . | . | TRBV7-2 | CASSSVRTGELFF | TGTGCCAGCAGCTCCGTGCGTACCGGGGAGCTGTTTTTT
TRBJ2-1 | . | . | TRBV29-1 | CSATFRAYNEQFF | TGCAGCGCAACCTTTAGAGCCTACAATGAGCAGTTCTTC
TRBJ1-6 | . | . | TRBV5-1 | CASSLLATGGNSPLHF | TGCGCCAGCAGCTTGCTTGCGACAGGAGGAAATTCACCCCTCCACTTT
TRBJ2-7 | . | TRBD1 | TRBV5-8 | CASSRPTDRVVAEQYF | TGTGCCAGCAGCCGACCCACTGACAGGGTAGTCGCCGAGCAGTACTTC
TRBJ1-5 | . | . | TRBV4-1 | CASSQGVRGAPLGQPQHF | TGCGCCAGCAGCCAGGGGGTCAGGGGCGCACCTCTAGGGCAGCCCCAGCATTTT
TRBJ2-1 | . | TRBD2 | TRBV7-8 | CASSLGERGEYNEQFF | TGTGCCAGCAGCTTAGGGGAGCGGGGGGAGTACAATGAGCAGTTCTTC
TRBJ1-2 | . | . | TRBV29-1 | CSVAWQGSGYTF | TGCAGCGTTGCGTGGCAGGGGAGCGGCTACACCTTC
TRBJ1-5 | . | . | TRBV5-1 | CASSLGSGPGNQPQHF | TGCGCCAGCAGCTTGGGTTCGGGTCCGGGCAATCAGCCCCAGCATTTT
TRBJ2-5 | . | . | TRBV5-1 | CASSLGGHTSGETQYF | TGCGCCAGCAGCTTGGGGGGACACACCTCGGGAGAGACCCAGTACTTC
TRBJ1-1 | . | TRBD1 | TRBV19 | CASRKGQLEAFF | TGTGCCAGTAGGAAGGGACAGCTTGAAGCTTTCTTT
TRBJ2-3 | . | . | TRBV27 | CASSLFMGRGTDTQYF | TGTGCCAGCAGTTTATTTATGGGCCGGGGGACAGATACGCAGTATTTT
TRBJ1-2 | . | TRBD1 | TRBV5-1 | CASEATGGTGGYTF | TGCGCCAGCGAAGCCACAGGGGGCACGGGTGGCTACACCTTC
TRBJ1-1 | . | . | TRBV19 | CASSMVRNTEAFF | TGTGCCAGTAGTATGGTTAGGAACACTGAAGCTTTCTTT
TRBJ2-6 | . | . | TRBV6-4 | CASSGGSQGPGANVLTF | TGTGCCAGCAGTGGCGGGTCCCAAGGTCCTGGGGCCAACGTCCTGACTTTC
TRBJ1-5 | . | . | TRBV19 | CASSMRGYPNQPQHF | TGTGCCAGTAGTATGAGGGGGTACCCCAATCAGCCCCAGCATTTT